One sample yielded the 21 T cell receptor beta chains listed below, sequenced in a study of blood T cell repertoires in COVID-19. Using immunoSEQ multiplex PCR, the repertoire was profiled, and TCRdb retains in-frame clones only, with some absent. The sample has approximately 450,000 clones; more than 80% are singletons. Sequencing was carried out using PBMCs or T cells enriched from blood (not recorded which). The receptor set was obtained from a man aged 25 to 45 who had recovered from COVID-19.

The chain employs TRBV2 and TRBJ2-7; 8 nucleotides match TRBD1. Per germline, CDR1 SNHLY and CDR2 FYNNEI. This CDR3 has 15 residues. Germline trimming cut 6 bases from V and 0 bases from J; bases unmatched to any gene: 7. CDR3 loop: CASRSAGGNSYEQYF. The CDR3 DNA sequence: TGTGCCAGCAGGTCAGCAGGGGGCAACTCCTACGAGCAGTACTTC.

The CDR3 loop is CASSQDRGTGELFF. CDR3 sequence (DNA): TGTGCCAGCAGCCAGGACAGGGGCACCGGGGAGCTGTTTTTT. V and J are TRBV4-2 and TRBJ2-2, with TRBD1 matching 9 bases. Trimming removed 3 bases from V and 4 bases from J; junction bases left unmatched: 0. Germline loops: CDR1 LGHNA, CDR2 YNFKEQ. The CDR3 contains 14 residues.

As regards this clone: The same CDR3 is also encoded by other DNA sequences in this sample. The rearrangement uses TRBV4-1 and TRBJ1-2, with a possible D match to TRBD1 (6 bases). Trimming stripped 0 bases from V and 5 bases from J, with 10 bases between. This CDR3 comprises 14 residues. In germline, CDR1 is MGHRA, CDR2 YSYEKL. CDR3 loop: CASSQERGNYGYTF. The CDR3, as DNA: TGCGCCAGCAGCCAAGAGAGGGGGAATTATGGCTACACCTTC.

The V gene is TRBV6-1, the J gene TRBJ1-5, with a weak D call TRBD1 (5 bases). Looked up from germline, CDR1 is MNHNS and CDR2 is SASEGT. V was trimmed by 4 bases and J by 0 bases, leaving 16 bases between them. The CDR3 contains 17 residues. CDR3 amino acids: CASSGQLPRISNQPQHF. The CDR3 nucleotides are TGTGCCAGCAGTGGACAGCTCCCCAGAATTAGCAATCAGCCCCAGCATTTT.

The chain's CDR3 is CASSQQPGGRIVTGELFF. CDR3 nucleotide sequence: TGCGCCAGCAGCCAACAGCCGGGCGGGAGGATCGTCACCGGGGAGCTGTTTTTT. The genes are TRBV4-1 and TRBJ2-2, with TRBD2 matching over 8 bases. CDR3 length: 18 residues. Germline values: CDR1 MGHRA, CDR2 YSYEKL. The ends lost 2 bases at V and 4 bases at J; junction bases unmatched: 12.

This chain joins TRBV5-4 and TRBJ2-7; 10 bases line up with TRBD2. J gave up 4 bases and V 4 bases, and 8 bases lay outside the gene matches. Germline V gene lookup returns CDR1 SGHNT and CDR2 YYREEE (reference sequence). The CDR3 spans 15 residues. The CDR3 here is CASSNPGLADYEQYF. In DNA, the CDR3 is TGTGCCAGCAGCAACCCCGGACTAGCGGATTACGAGCAGTACTTC.

Comments on this clone: The CDR3 does not end in the conserved phenylalanine or tryptophan, so this is likely a read error. The DNA is left out, because the CDR3 cannot be placed on it with certainty; the CDR3 is given as TCRdb lists it. CDR3 sequence reads: CASSGQGS. This chain joins TRBV19 and TRBJ1-4; no check of the table's D call, TRBD1, against the DNA was made. Germline CDR1 reads LNHDA; CDR2 reads SQIVND (reference sequence). Ends included, the CDR3 has 8 residues.

In this sample, this clone turned up once. The chain employs TRBV20-1 and TRBJ2-5, with 8 bases lining up with TRBD1. After removal of 3 bases from V and 4 bases from J, the junction contained 10 bases not matched to a gene. The CDR3 is 15 amino acids. Germline CDR1 is DFQATT and CDR2 is SNEGSKA (reference sequence). The CDR3, as DNA: TGCAGTGCTAGTGTGGGGACAGGATACGGAGAGACCCAGTACTTC. This sequence encodes CSASVGTGYGETQYF.

The chain uses TRBV7-9 and TRBJ2-2; 8 bases map to TRBD2. The CDR3 totals 16 residues. Germline-derived CDR1 and CDR2 are SEHNR and FQNEAQ (reference sequence). The V segment lost 2 bases and the J segment 7 bases; nucleotides outside the gene matches: 9. Here the CDR3 reads CASSLNRREVVGELFF. CDR3 sequence (DNA): TGTGCCAGCAGCTTAAATCGGCGGGAGGTGGTCGGGGAGCTGTTTTTT.

This rearrangement joins TRBV28 to TRBJ1-2; D is unresolved. The germline V gene encodes CDR1 MDHEN and CDR2 SYDVKM. The CDR3 covers 11 residues. V was shortened by 5 bases and J by 8 bases, with 9 bases between the two germline ends. The CDR3 spells CASSLQQGYTF. DNA of the CDR3: TGTGCCAGCAGTCTCCAACAAGGCTACACCTTC.

The V call is TRBV11-2, the J call TRBJ2-3, with a weak D call TRBD1 (6 bases). Germline V gene sequence: CDR1 SGHAT, CDR2 FQNNGV. Trimming took off 5 bases at V and 4 bases at J, with 10 bases between the two ends. This CDR3 has 13 residues. The CDR3 DNA reads as TGTGCCAGCAGCATTAAGGGGGCAGATACGCAGTATTTT. Amino acids: CASSIKGADTQYF.

The J gene is TRBJ2-1, the V gene TRBV5-1, with 7 bases fitting TRBD2. The V gene's germline CDR1 is SGHRS and CDR2 YFSETQ. V shed 1 base and J 3 bases; nucleotides not matched to a gene: 10. CDR3 length: 17 amino acids. The CDR3 loop is CASSLSTSAMGYNEQFF. CDR3 bases: TGCGCCAGCAGCTTGTCCACTAGCGCAATGGGCTACAATGAGCAGTTCTTC.

Here the CDR3 DNA reads TGCGCCAGCAGCACCGGGGGAGGGTTCGGTGGAAACACCATATATTTT. Amino acids: CASSTGGGFGGNTIYF. The chain uses TRBV5-1 and TRBJ1-3, with D possibly TRBD1 on 5 matching bases. The length of the CDR3 is 16 residues. Germline CDR1 reads SGHRS; CDR2 reads YFSETQ. Trimming removed 4 bases from V and 3 bases from J, with 17 bases in between.

This chain connects TRBV27 to TRBJ1-1, with D possibly TRBD1 on 6 matching bases. V was pared by 3 bases and J by 7 bases, with 18 bases between. CDR3 size: 15 residues. Germline V CDR1 and CDR2: MNHEY, SMNVEV (reference sequence). DNA for the CDR3: TGTGCCAGCAGTTTCGAGGGGGTGATGTCCGGTGAAGCTTTCTTT. It yields the protein CASSFEGVMSGEAFF.

V and J are TRBV25-1 and TRBJ1-4; 10 bases agree with TRBD1. Germline lookup yields CDR1 MGHDK and CDR2 SYGVNS. V shed 3 bases, J shed 6 bases, and the junction held 1 base outside the gene matches. There are 14 residues in the CDR3. DNA for the CDR3: TGTGCCAGCAGTGAGGGGACAGGGGATGAAAAACTGTTTTTT. Protein product: CASSEGTGDEKLFF.

The J gene is TRBJ2-7, the V gene TRBV28, with D possibly matching TRBD1 (6 bases). The germline V gene encodes CDR1 MDHEN and CDR2 SYDVKM. V lost 7 bases to trimming and J lost 5 bases, with 18 bases between them. This CDR3 region has 14 residues. The CDR3 nucleotides are TGTGCCAGCACCCCCCGGGACACAGGAGACGAGCAGTACTTC. Encoded protein: CASTPRDTGDEQYF.

This clone has only one observation. The rearrangement links TRBV29-1 to TRBJ1-2; tentatively, D is TRBD1 (5 bases). Germline CDR1 and CDR2: SQVTM and ANQGSEA. Trimming removed 7 bases from V and 5 bases from J, with 14 bases in between. The CDR3 is made up of 12 amino acids. The chain's CDR3 is CSGRWGEYGYTF. In DNA form, the CDR3 reads TGCAGCGGACGGTGGGGGGAATATGGCTACACCTTC. Together with reference TRBV29-1 and TRBJ1-2, the CDR3 gives the full variable domain: SAVISQKPSRDICQRGTSLTIQCQVDSQVTMMFWYRQQPGQSLTLIATANQGSEATYESGFVIDKFPISRPNLTFSTLTVSNMSPEDSSIYLCSGRWGEYGYTFGSGTRLTVV.

V and J are TRBV6-5 and TRBJ1-1, with D hard to call. CDR3 length: 13 amino acids. Germline V gene lookup returns CDR1 MNHEY and CDR2 SVGAGI. With 8 bases removed from V and 1 base from J, the gap between germline ends came to 11 bases. This CDR3 is CASHRRKNTEAFF. CDR3 coding DNA: TGTGCCAGCCACCGGAGGAAGAACACTGAAGCTTTCTTT.

In this sample, this clone turned up a few times. The chain joins TRBV7-2 to TRBJ2-5; D is perhaps TRBD2 (5 bases). Germline assignment: CDR1 SGHTA and CDR2 FQGNSA. The CDR3 runs to 15 residues. The V end lost 5 bases, the J end lost 2 bases, and 15 bases lay between the germline ends. CDR3 bases: TGTGCCAGCAGCCCGCAGTGGGGAGCTCAAGAGACCCAGTACTTC. This sequence encodes CASSPQWGAQETQYF.

The chain combines TRBV25-1 with TRBJ1-6; 8 bases align to TRBD1. CDR1 is MGHDK, CDR2 SYGVNS, per germline. The CDR3 is made up of 15 amino acids. V shed 3 bases and J 8 bases; nucleotides not matched to a gene: 6. CDR3 sequence reads: CASSDGTGGYSPLHF. The CDR3, as DNA: TGTGCCAGCAGTGATGGAACAGGGGGTTATTCACCCCTCCACTTT.

The chain recombines TRBV7-2 with TRBJ1-3; D remains unclear. Germline V lookup: CDR1 SGHTA, CDR2 FQGNSA. Trimming shortened V by 5 bases and J by 3 bases, and 14 bases separated the two germline ends. The CDR3 spans 15 residues. CDR3 sequence: CASSRVTGGGNTIYF. The CDR3 region has the DNA TGTGCCAGCAGCCGGGTGACGGGTGGTGGAAACACCATATATTTT.